This is a list of T cell receptor beta chains from one sample in a study of cytomegalovirus exposure and HLA in healthy donors. Profiling relied on immunoSEQ multiplex PCR, and the TCRdb table lists in-frame clones only, not all of them. The sample comprises some 130,000 clones, approximately 61% of which are singletons, and approximately 1.6% rests with the top ten. Sequenced sample: PBMCs. The receptors here all came from a human donor in good health. The CDR3 runs from the conserved cysteine through the conserved F or W. A D gene is named only where the DNA matches it firmly. Size is stated for part of the rows, as once, few or many counts, or as a class when the clone is expanded.

d_call j_call clone_size v_call cdr3_aa cdr3_nt
. TRBJ1-2 once TRBV18 CASSPAPRGRNYGYTF TGTGCCAGCTCACCAGCCCCGAGGGGGAGAAACTATGGCTACACCTTC
TRBD2 TRBJ2-7 . TRBV6-6 CASRPGTSGYEQCF TGTGCCAGCAGACCCGGGACTAGCGGTTACGAGCAGTGCTTC
. TRBJ2-7 few TRBV5-5 CASSRPQGYEQYF TGTGCCAGCAGCAGACCACAGGGATACGAGCAGTACTTC
TRBD2 TRBJ2-7 few TRBV6-5 CASSLAGGPYEQYF TGTGCCAGCAGCCTAGCGGGAGGGCCGTACGAGCAGTACTTC
. TRBJ2-6 few TRBV6-5 CASSSDISGANVLTF TGTGCCAGCAGTTCTGACATCTCTGGGGCCAACGTCCTGACTTTC
. TRBJ2-7 few TRBV11-1 CASSWAGTDYEQYF TGTGCCAGCAGCTGGGCCGGGACTGACTACGAGCAGTACTTC
. TRBJ2-2 . TRBV12-2 CASRLQGDRGTPDGRELFF TGTGCAAGTCGCTTACAAGGGGACAGGGGGACTCCAGACGGGCGGGAGCTGTTTTTT
. TRBJ2-4 . TRBV19 CASSQRAKNIQYF TGTGCCAGTAGTCAGCGCGCCAAAAACATTCAGTACTTC
. TRBJ1-3 few TRBV19 CASSLEVSGNTIYF TGTGCCAGTAGTCTGGAGGTCTCTGGAAACACCATATATTTT
TRBD1 TRBJ2-7 . TRBV28 CASSSRQGVVSYEQYF TGTGCCAGCAGTTCTAGACAGGGGGTCGTGTCCTACGAGCAGTACTTC
TRBD1 TRBJ1-2 . TRBV27 CASSLRVDRGNYGYTF TGTGCCAGCAGTTTAAGGGTCGACAGGGGTAACTATGGCTACACCTTC
. TRBJ2-2 few TRBV10-1 CASLSNTGELFF TGCGCCAGCCTGAGTAACACCGGGGAGCTGTTTTTT
. TRBJ2-2 . TRBV11-3 CASRIGGSNTGELFF TGTGCCAGCAGAATAGGGGGTTCGAACACCGGGGAGCTGTTTTTT
TRBD2 TRBJ2-5 . TRBV7-2 CASSLVGTSGSYQTQYF TGTGCCAGCAGCTTAGTGGGGACTAGCGGGTCATATCAGACCCAGTACTTC
TRBD1 TRBJ1-2 . TRBV11-2 CASSADPTGGGYTF TGTGCCAGCAGCGCGGACCCCACAGGGGGAGGCTACACCTTC
TRBD1 TRBJ1-5 . TRBV11-2 CASSSTGTGGQPQHF TGTGCCAGCAGCTCAACGGGGACAGGGGGTCAGCCCCAGCATTTT
TRBD1 TRBJ2-3 . TRBV19 CASSYGTGADTQYF TGTGCCAGTTCCTACGGGACAGGGGCAGATACGCAGTATTTT
. TRBJ1-2 . TRBV19 CASNVKGTSNYGYTF TGTGCCAGTAATGTGAAGGGGACAAGTAACTATGGCTACACCTTC
. TRBJ2-1 . TRBV9 CASSVEDSPVHNEQFF TGTGCCAGCAGCGTAGAGGACTCCCCAGTCCACAATGAGCAGTTCTTC
TRBD1 TRBJ2-7 . TRBV27 CASRGQGAYEQYF TGTGCCAGCCGAGGACAGGGGGCCTACGAGCAGTACTTC
. TRBJ2-7 . TRBV7-9 CASSLDSPNYEQYF TGTGCCAGCTCTTTGGACAGCCCGAACTACGAGCAGTACTTC
. TRBJ1-2 . TRBV5-1 CASSRNDSPSKFGYTF TGCGCCAGCAGCCGAAACGACAGTCCGTCAAAATTCGGCTACACCTTC
TRBD2 TRBJ2-1 . TRBV18 CASSGGSSYNEQFF TGTGCCAGCTCGGGGGGGAGCTCCTACAATGAGCAGTTCTTC
TRBD1 TRBJ2-7 . TRBV28 CASSSIAGQGVYEQYF TGTGCCAGCAGTTCCATAGCTGGACAGGGCGTCTACGAGCAGTACTTC
. TRBJ2-7 . TRBV5-1 CASSPYGEITYEQYF TGCGCCAGCAGCCCGTACGGGGAGATTACCTACGAGCAGTACTTC
. TRBJ2-7 . TRBV11-3 CASSSSRIAFEQYF TGTGCCAGCAGCTCCAGTCGAATTGCCTTCGAGCAGTACTTC
TRBD1 TRBJ1-1 . TRBV19 CASRGQENTEAFF TGTGCCAGTAGGGGACAGGAGAACACTGAAGCTTTCTTT
TRBD2 TRBJ2-5 . TRBV14 CASSPLAGGRVEQYF TGTGCCAGCAGCCCGCTGGCGGGGGGCAGGGTTGAGCAGTACTTC
TRBD2 TRBJ2-2 . TRBV5-1 CASSSTSGTGELFF TGCGCCAGCAGCTCGACTAGCGGCACCGGGGAGCTGTTTTTT
TRBD1 TRBJ1-1 few TRBV19 CASSIVGGITEAFF TGTGCCAGTAGTATAGTAGGGGGCATCACTGAAGCTTTCTTT